This T cell receptor beta chain emerged from a study of early T cells in non-severe SARS-CoV-2 infection. This clonotype has a count of ten or more. Trimming at V came to 5 bases and at J to 0 bases, leaving 10 bases not matched to a gene. This CDR3 comprises 18 residues. Germline values: CDR1 MNHEY, CDR2 SMNVEV (reference sequence). TCRdb recomputed calls from the 5' RACE reads with MiXCR, one row per CDR3 protein. The profile shows tens of thousands of distinct CDR3 sequences, 9% to 15% of them singletons. The source material was whole blood. The source of this sequence is an adult who was a healthcare worker with PCR-confirmed SARS-CoV-2 infection or an uninfected control (not recorded which). This chain joins TRBV27 and TRBJ2-6, with TRBD1 identical over 7 bases. This CDR3 is CASSRGDSWVSGANVLTF. In DNA form, the CDR3 reads TGTGCCAGCAGTAGAGGGGACAGTTGGGTCTCTGGGGCCAACGTCCTGACTTTC.